The source of this TCR beta chain is a study of T cells in Graves' hyperthyroidism and ophthalmopathy. The TCR beta CDR3 regions underwent amplification using RNA transcripts as the source. Researchers ran a first-round RT-PCR on the TCR CDR3 using the HTBI primer set. Using its own MiXCR run on the multiplex PCR reads, TCRdb lists one record per CDR3 protein. The sample lists 350,000 or so distinct CDR3 sequences, around 18% occurring once. This clonotype occurred many times. Germline assignment: CDR1 SGHAT and CDR2 FQNNGV. The CDR3 consists of 16 residues. V dropped 2 bases and J dropped 3; count of bases not matched to a gene: 6.

The rearrangement uses TRBV11-2 and TRBJ2-7; 11 nucleotides align to TRBD2. The sequence was collected from a woman aged 40 to 50 with Graves' ophthalmopathy. Source material: blood. In nucleotides, the CDR3 is TGTGCCAGCAGCTTAATCCCGGGACTAGCGGACTACGAGCAGTACTTC. Translated: CASSLIPGLADYEQYF.